The next 4 T cell receptor beta chains were all read from a single sample in a study of blood T cell repertoires in COVID-19. The method was immunoSEQ multiplex PCR; TCRdb's version includes in-frame clones alone and lacks a portion of them. The sample holds 360,000 or so clones, around 90% seen once. The sequencing sample was made of peripheral blood. The receptors were sampled from a woman aged 55-70 years with COVID-19, enrolled during active disease.

The V and J genes are TRBV6-4 and TRBJ1-6; TRBD1 aligns across 8 bases. With V trimmed by 3 bases and J by 9 bases, 4 bases remained unmatched. The length of the CDR3 is 14 residues. Germline assignment: CDR1 MRHNA and CDR2 SNTAGT. Written as DNA, the CDR3 is TGTGCCAGCAGTGAAGGACAGGGTGGTTCACCCCTCCACTTT. This translates into CASSEGQGGSPLHF.

V is TRBV27 and J is TRBJ2-1, with TRBD2 matching over 10 bases. Germline V gives CDR1 MNHEY, CDR2 SMNVEV (reference sequence). The CDR3 sequence is 16 residues long. J gave up 7 bases and V 5 bases, and 11 bases lay outside the gene matches. CDR3 sequence: CASSHGVAGGWNEQFF. DNA for the CDR3: TGTGCCAGCAGTCATGGGGTAGCGGGGGGCTGGAATGAGCAGTTCTTC.

The V gene is TRBV7-9, the J gene TRBJ1-1; D ambiguous. Per germline, CDR1 SEHNR and CDR2 FQNEAQ (reference sequence). This CDR3 is 13 amino acids long. V lost 0 bases and J 4 bases, leaving 6 bases between the germline ends. The CDR3 loop is CASSLAESTEAFF. The CDR3 bases are TGTGCCAGCAGCTTAGCGGAGAGCACTGAAGCTTTCTTT.

The chain links TRBV5-1 to TRBJ2-1; the match to TRBD2 covers 11 bases. Losses at the gene ends were 3 bases for V and 0 bases for J; bases not matched to a gene: 2. CDR1 is SGHRS and CDR2 is YFSETQ in the germline V gene. This CDR3 is 16 amino acids long. This CDR3 is CASSYLAGGSYNEQFF. The CDR3 DNA follows: TGCGCCAGCAGCTACCTAGCGGGGGGCTCCTACAATGAGCAGTTCTTC.